This TCR beta chain was profiled in a study of shared clonotypes between healthy human individuals. V lost 0 bases and J lost 6, with 18 bases in between. The CDR3 is made up of 16 amino acids. Germline assignment: CDR1 GTSNPN and CDR2 SVGIG (reference sequence). Repertoires were generated with immunoSEQ multiplex PCR, while TCRdb's copy carries only in-frame clones and drops some. The table lists around 940,000 clones, 70% to 85% of them singletons. The donors were adults (healthy and HIV-negative) with no recent acute infections or vaccinations. The source material was memory CD4+ T cells sorted from blood. Subset of the sample: CD45RA-negative fraction. The source is a man younger than 35 in good health. This chain connects TRBV30 to TRBJ1-3; D not certain. The CDR3 bases are TGTGCCTGGAGTGTTTCGCAACGTAGAGGGCTAAACACCATATATTTT. Protein product: CAWSVSQRRGLNTIYF.